The entry below describes one T cell receptor beta chain. Sample barcodes and UMIs were carried by the TCR alpha and TCR beta cDNA libraries that 5'RACE generated with constant-segment primers. TCRdb re-called the 5' RACE reads with MiXCR, one entry per CDR3 protein. The sample consists of 400,000 or so distinct CDR3 sequences, roughly 20% of them appearing once. CDR3 length: 15 residues. The V gene end was trimmed by 6 bases and the J gene end by 8 bases; junction bases not matched to a gene: 10. This specimen comes from a study of T-cell memory formation after mild COVID-19. Whole-study context: Most TCR clusters belonged to a single donor.

This sequence originates from an adult woman who had mild COVID-19 (a few samples of this study predate the infection). Cell type and time point are not known. Sequences were obtained from PBMCs or a T cell subset sorted from them (not recorded which). This chain connects TRBV12-3 or TRBV12-4 to TRBJ2-1; TRBD2 matches 10 bases. Here the CDR3 reads CASSPGLARGDEQFF. In nucleotides, the CDR3 is TGTGCCAGCAGCCCGGGACTAGCGAGGGGGGATGAGCAGTTCTTC.